This T cell receptor beta chain was observed in a study of blood T cell repertoires in COVID-19. The Seattle site enrolled patients during active infection and followed them longitudinally. CDR3 length: 13 residues. The V gene end was trimmed by 4 bases and the J gene end by 9 bases; junction bases not matched to a gene: 7. CDR1 is SGHRS and CDR2 is YFSETQ in the germline V gene. Some clones are missing from TCRdb's copy, which holds only in-frame ones; the method was immunoSEQ multiplex PCR. The top ten clones hold approximately 1.5% of a sample with under 300,000 clones, around 84% of them seen once. This clone is a singleton in its sample.

The TCR originated in a human donor with COVID-19, enrolled during active disease. The donor label of this sample is uncertain. The V gene is TRBV5-1, the J gene TRBJ2-1; 7 nucleotides line up with TRBD2. The sample comprised peripheral blood. As DNA, the CDR3 is TGCGCCAGCAGCCCGCGGGAGAGGGGTGAGCAGTTCTTC. It specifies CASSPRERGEQFF.